Sequencing of this TCR beta chain was carried out in a study of cytomegalovirus exposure and HLA in healthy donors. The CDR3 has 13 residues. The germline gives CDR1 SGHAT, CDR2 FQNNGV. The V gene lost 2 bases and the J gene lost 2 bases, with 6 bases spanning the gap. General study findings and limits: According to the study, roughly 160 TCR beta chains were cytomegalovirus-associated.

As to this clone: Its antigen is undetermined.

Data came from immunoSEQ multiplex PCR; TCRdb stores just in-frame clones and leaves some out. Among 250,000 to 350,000 clones, about nine tenths were seen once, and the ten largest hold roughly 1.2%. The TCR sequence derives from a woman aged 30 to 39 in good health and CMV-seropositive. This chain joins TRBV11-2 and TRBJ1-1, with a tentative D call TRBD1 (5 bases). The specimen was PBMCs. In DNA form, the CDR3 reads TGTGCCAGCAGCTTATGGACAAACACTGAAGCTTTCTTT. Its translation is CASSLWTNTEAFF.